Below, 22 T cell receptor beta chains from the same sample are listed, as sequenced in a study of shared clonotypes between healthy human individuals. TCRdb keeps only in-frame clones here, not all; method: immunoSEQ multiplex PCR. The sample records roughly 640,000 clones, 97% being singletons. Sequencing was carried out using naive CD4+ T cells sorted from blood. Documented subset: CD45RA+ positively selected. The receptors were gathered from a woman aged 30 to 39 in good health.

The chain links TRBV10-2 to TRBJ2-5; 12 bases fit TRBD2. CDR1 is WSHSY and CDR2 is SAAADI in the germline V gene. V dropped 3 bases and J dropped 2; count of bases not matched to a gene: 10. The length of the CDR3 is 18 residues. The CDR3: CASSDLGLAGNGQETQYF. CDR3 DNA sequence: TGCGCCAGCAGTGACCTGGGACTAGCGGGTAATGGGCAAGAGACCCAGTACTTC.

The chain has TRBV6-1 and TRBJ2-5; D may be TRBD2 (6 bases). Trimming left V 3 bases short and J 0 bases short, with 26 bases between. CDR3 size: 20 residues. CDR1 is MNHNS, CDR2 SASEGT, per germline. CDR3 amino acids: CASSEVKAVGRRRDQETQYF. As DNA, the CDR3 is TGTGCCAGCAGTGAGGTAAAGGCGGTAGGACGTAGGAGGGACCAAGAGACCCAGTACTTC.

The chain couples TRBV5-1 to TRBJ2-7; the match to TRBD1 covers 7 bases. In germline, CDR1 is SGHRS, CDR2 YFSETQ. This CDR3 region has 15 residues. Losses at the gene ends were 7 bases for V and 4 bases for J; bases not matched to a gene: 14. The CDR3 spells CASRLQGQIVYEQYF. The DNA of the CDR3 is TGCGCCAGCCGTTTGCAGGGACAGATAGTTTACGAGCAGTACTTC.

This chain connects TRBV7-3 to TRBJ2-7; D remains ambiguous. Trimming stripped 5 bases from V and 6 bases from J, with 14 bases between. CDR1 and CDR2 from the germline V gene are SGHTA and FQGTGA. The CDR3 contains 13 residues. The CDR3 spells CASSPNPSGEQYF. The CDR3 nucleotides read TGTGCCAGCAGCCCGAACCCCAGTGGCGAGCAGTACTTC.

The chain employs TRBV5-1 and TRBJ2-7; 7 bases match TRBD1. V lost 1 base to trimming and J lost 6 bases; unmatched junction nucleotides: 10. The CDR3 contains 15 residues. Germline V CDR1 and CDR2: SGHRS, YFSETQ. The CDR3 bases are TGCGCCAGCAGCTTGACTGGGACAGTTCCTTCCGAGCAGTACTTC. This gives the protein CASSLTGTVPSEQYF.

As regards this clone: Within the sample, other DNA sequences also encode this same CDR3. This chain links TRBV4-1 with TRBJ1-5; D not certain. This CDR3 is built from 13 residues. The V end lost 0 bases, the J end lost 4 bases, and 4 bases lay between the germline ends. Germline V gene sequence: CDR1 MGHRA, CDR2 YSYEKL. CDR3 region: CASSQDPNQPQHF. The CDR3 DNA sequence: TGCGCCAGCAGCCAAGACCCAAATCAGCCCCAGCATTTT.

The chain recombines TRBV5-6 with TRBJ1-5; weak D call: TRBD1 (5 bases). V was pared by 2 bases and J by 4 bases, with 16 bases between. Per germline, CDR1 SGHDT and CDR2 YYEEEE. This CDR3 contains 16 residues. CDR3 nucleotide sequence: TGTGCCAGCAGCTTTTTCTTCTCAGGGTCGAATCAGCCCCAGCATTTT. This translates into CASSFFFSGSNQPQHF.

The sample holds one count of this clone. The J gene is TRBJ1-2, the V gene TRBV7-9, with D uncertain. The CDR3 covers 18 residues. The germline V gene has CDR1 SEHNR and CDR2 FQNEAQ (reference sequence). Trimming cost V 7 bases and J 6 bases, with 30 bases left between them. CDR3 sequence reads: CASTVYWTAEIIGDGYTF. CDR3 DNA sequence: TGTGCCAGCACCGTCTATTGGACCGCAGAGATCATTGGAGATGGCTACACCTTC.

CDR3 DNA: TGTGCCAGCACCCTAACGCGAGCGGGAGATGTTGAGCAGTTCTTC. Translating it yields CASTLTRAGDVEQFF. The chain is built from TRBV11-2 and TRBJ2-1, with TRBD2 matching over 8 bases. V shed 7 bases and J 9 bases; nucleotides not matched to a gene: 14. The CDR3 is made up of 15 amino acids. Per germline, CDR1 SGHAT and CDR2 FQNNGV.

The J gene is TRBJ2-1, the V gene TRBV5-6, with D unresolved. The CDR3 extends over 18 amino acids. Deletions cut 4 bases from V and 4 bases from J, with 24 bases between. The germline gives CDR1 SGHDT, CDR2 YYEEEE. CDR3 in DNA: TGTGCCAGCAGCCTGAGGTGGCAGACCCGTAGATCTTACAATGAGCAGTTCTTC. Translated: CASSLRWQTRRSYNEQFF.

The gene calls are TRBV5-1 and TRBJ1-1; possibly TRBD1 for D (5 bases). The V end lost 4 bases, the J end lost 0 bases, and 19 bases lay between the germline ends. The CDR3 length is 17 residues. CDR1 SGHRS and CDR2 YFSETQ come from the germline V gene. The CDR3 region has the DNA TGCGCCAGCAGCGGGGTCGTCGGGGCAGGTCTGAACACTGAAGCTTTCTTT. This translates into CASSGVVGAGLNTEAFF.

The V gene is TRBV10-3, the J gene TRBJ2-2; 9 nucleotides line up with TRBD2. This CDR3 contains 14 residues. Losses at the gene ends were 8 bases for V and 4 bases for J; bases not matched to a gene: 5. Germline lookup yields CDR1 ENHRY and CDR2 SYGVKD. The chain's CDR3 is CAISSGIFTGELFF. CDR3 nucleotides: TGTGCCATCTCTAGCGGGATTTTCACCGGGGAGCTGTTTTTT.

This rearrangement joins TRBV4-1 to TRBJ2-7; TRBD1 matches at 8 bases. Germline loops: CDR1 MGHRA, CDR2 YSYEKL. J was trimmed by 3 bases and V by 0 bases; bases with no gene match: 1. There are 14 residues in the CDR3. As DNA, the CDR3 is TGCGCCAGCAGCCAAGACAGGGGGCGCTACGAGCAGTACTTC. As protein: CASSQDRGRYEQYF.

The rearrangement uses TRBV11-3 and TRBJ2-1, with 7 positions matching TRBD2. The CDR3 extends over 16 amino acids. CDR1 SGHNT and CDR2 YENEEA come from the germline V gene. Trimming cost V 1 base and J 5 bases; bases outside gene matches: 8. Written as DNA, the CDR3 is TGTGCCAGCAGCTTAGGTGGTAGCGGGCGAGACAATGAGCAGTTCTTC. Its protein is CASSLGGSGRDNEQFF.

This chain joins TRBV18 and TRBJ2-7; no reliable D call. CDR1 and CDR2 from the germline V gene are KGHSH and LQKENI. V was cut by 4 bases and J by 2 bases, with 15 bases left in between. This CDR3 has 15 amino acids. The CDR3 spells CASSQSIDLTYEQYF. CDR3 bases: TGTGCCAGCTCACAGTCCATAGACCTTACCTACGAGCAGTACTTC.

The chain has TRBV2 and TRBJ2-5; possibly TRBD1 or TRBD2 for D (5 bases each). CDR1 is SNHLY, CDR2 FYNNEI, per germline. Trimming removed 4 bases at V and 5 bases at J, with 14 bases between. The CDR3 is made up of 14 amino acids. The CDR3 loop reads CASSVEGSGETQYF. Written as DNA, the CDR3 is TGTGCCAGCAGTGTAGAGGGGTCAGGTGAGACCCAGTACTTC.

A single count supports this clone. The gene calls are TRBV27 and TRBJ1-1, with 8 bases lining up with TRBD1. Germline assignment: CDR1 MNHEY and CDR2 SMNVEV (reference sequence). This CDR3 spans 13 amino acids. Trimming at V came to 0 bases and at J to 11 bases, leaving 5 bases not matched to a gene. The chain's CDR3 is CASSLSIRGRAFF. Written as DNA, the CDR3 is TGTGCCAGCAGTTTATCGATCAGGGGGCGGGCTTTCTTT.

This chain joins TRBV7-9 and TRBJ2-7, with D uncertain. The V end lost 3 bases, the J end lost 7 bases, and 10 bases lay between the germline ends. Germline lookup yields CDR1 SEHNR and CDR2 FQNEAQ (reference sequence). The CDR3 is made up of 12 amino acids. DNA of the CDR3: TGTGCCAGCAGCTTCGAACAATGGGAGCAGTACTTC. It specifies CASSFEQWEQYF.

The rearrangement links TRBV18 to TRBJ2-7; TRBD2 matches 7 bases. Per germline, CDR1 KGHSH and CDR2 LQKENI. This CDR3 is 14 amino acids long. V lost 1 base, J lost 7 bases, and 7 bases stayed unmatched. In DNA form, the CDR3 reads TGTGCCAGCTCACCACTCGCGGGAGCGATTGAGCAGTACTTC. This encodes CASSPLAGAIEQYF.

The chain is built from TRBV7-9 and TRBJ1-4; D gene unclear. Trimming removed 1 base at V and 7 bases at J, with 13 bases between. CDR3 length equals 15 residues. The germline V gene encodes CDR1 SEHNR and CDR2 FQNEAQ (reference sequence). CDR3 nucleotides: TGTGCCAGCAGCTTAGGCCTAAGAGTTGGTGAAAAACTGTTTTTT. Its translation: CASSLGLRVGEKLFF. The full variable domain, completed using reference TRBV7-9 and TRBJ1-4, is DTGVSQNPRHKITKRGQNVTFRCDPISEHNRLYWYRQTLGQGPEFLTYFQNEAQLEKSRLLSDRFSAERPKGSFSTLEIQRTEQGDSAMYLCASSLGLRVGEKLFFGSGTQLSVL.

The V and J genes are TRBV6-5 and TRBJ2-1, with 8 bases aligning to TRBD2. The CDR3 totals 16 residues. The V gene end was trimmed by 2 bases and the J gene end by 9 bases; junction bases not matched to a gene: 12. The germline CDR1 and CDR2 sequences are MNHEY and SVGAGI. Here the CDR3 reads CASSYGLGGRLSEQFF. CDR3 nucleotides: TGTGCCAGCAGTTACGGTCTTGGCGGGAGGTTAAGTGAGCAGTTCTTC.

CDR3: CASSAGGNYGYTF. CDR3 DNA: TGTGCCAGCAGTGCCGGGGGGAACTATGGCTACACCTTC. This sequence joins TRBV28 and TRBJ1-2, with D possibly matching TRBD1 (5 bases). This CDR3 spans 13 amino acids. CDR1 and CDR2 (germline): MDHEN, SYDVKM. Trimming stripped 5 bases from V and 2 bases from J, with 9 bases between.